Below are 15 T cell receptor beta chains sequenced from a single sample in a study of T cells after yellow fever vaccination. Each CDR3 protein gets one entry after TCRdb re-called the 5' RACE reads with MiXCR. The sample includes hundreds of thousands of distinct CDR3 sequences, 9% to 15% of them seen just once. Sequenced here: PBMCs, sampled on the day of the yellow fever booster vaccination. These receptors all stem from a man aged 25 to 40 who received the YFV17D yellow fever vaccine.

This sequence joins TRBV28 and TRBJ2-5; the D call may be TRBD1 or TRBD2 (6 bases each). This CDR3 comprises 16 residues. Germline CDR1 is MDHEN and CDR2 is SYDVKM. The V and J ends lost 5 bases and 5 bases respectively, with 21 bases between them. This chain's CDR3 is CASSPTTGGLVETQYF. The CDR3 DNA follows: TGTGCCAGCAGTCCTACAACCGGGGGCTTGGTGGAGACCCAGTACTTC.

This clonotype was recorded at least ten times. The chain employs TRBV7-9 and TRBJ2-7, with 7 bases identical to TRBD1. V gave up 3 bases and J gave up 2 bases; unmatched junction bases: 4. This CDR3 has 14 amino acids. The germline V gene encodes CDR1 SEHNR and CDR2 FQNEAQ (reference sequence). DNA of the CDR3: TGTGCCAGCAGCTTCGGGACAGCTACCTACGAGCAGTACTTC. Encoded protein: CASSFGTATYEQYF.

This chain joins TRBV5-6 and TRBJ2-1; D not resolved. V shed 0 bases and J shed 10 bases, with 5 bases lying between them. CDR1 and CDR2 from the germline V gene are SGHDT and YYEEEE. This CDR3 contains 11 residues. The CDR3 spells CASSLVREQFF. The CDR3 DNA reads TGTGCCAGCAGCTTGGTTAGGGAGCAGTTCTTC.

This chain links TRBV12-5 with TRBJ2-2; D could derive from TRBD1 or TRBD2 (5 bases each). The CDR3 covers 15 residues. Between the trimmed V and J ends, which lost 8 bases and 3 bases, there was a span of 16 bases. Germline lookup yields CDR1 LGHNT and CDR2 FRNRAP. The CDR3 DNA reads TGTGCTAGTACCCTCGGGACGATGGACACCGGGGAGCTGTTTTTT. Encoded protein: CASTLGTMDTGELFF.

V gene TRBV7-2 combines with J gene TRBJ2-1; no definite D call. Germline assignment: CDR1 SGHTA and CDR2 FQGNSA. V lost 4 bases and J 9 bases, leaving 10 bases between the germline ends. CDR3 length: 12 residues. CDR3 bases: TGTGCCAGCAGCTCACCCCCGGCTGAGCAGTTCTTC. Protein sequence: CASSSPPAEQFF. Supplemented by reference TRBV7-2 and TRBJ2-1, the full variable domain reads GAGVSQSPSNKVTEKGKDVELRCDPISGHTALYWYRQSLGQGLEFLIYFQGNSAPDKSGLPSDRFSAERTGGSVSTLTIQRTQQEDSAVYLCASSSPPAEQFFGPGTRLTVL.

V usage is TRBV6-1 and J usage is TRBJ1-2, with D unclear. Trimming left V 8 bases short and J 4 bases short, with 17 bases between. The germline V gene encodes CDR1 MNHNS and CDR2 SASEGT. The CDR3 extends over 14 amino acids. The chain's CDR3 is CASGKEGRSYGYTF. CDR3 in DNA: TGTGCCAGCGGTAAAGAGGGCCGGAGCTATGGCTACACCTTC.

This clonotype appeared a few times. The V call is TRBV7-2, the J call TRBJ1-5; a weak D match, TRBD1 (5 bases). This CDR3 spans 13 amino acids. V was cut by 6 bases and J by 5 bases, with 11 bases left in between. CDR1 SGHTA and CDR2 FQGNSA come from the germline V gene. Here the CDR3 DNA reads TGTGCCAGCAGTGCCCGAGGGGATCAGCCCCAGCATTTT. This encodes CASSARGDQPQHF.

This clonotype was detected a few times. The CDR3 is CASSRIPGLAGEQLASYEQYF. CDR3 in DNA: TGCGCCAGCAGCCGGATACCGGGACTAGCGGGAGAGCAGCTCGCCTCCTACGAGCAGTACTTC. The chain is built from TRBV5-1 and TRBJ2-7; 14 bases are a match to TRBD2. V trimming: 4 bases; J trimming: 0 bases; junction bases outside the gene matches: 18. Germline CDR1 reads SGHRS; CDR2 reads YFSETQ. The CDR3 is 21 residues long.

CDR3 bases: TGCAGTGCTGGGGGCGGACTAGCGGGAGTGGTTGAGCAGTTCTTC. It yields the protein CSAGGGLAGVVEQFF. The rearrangement links TRBV20-1 to TRBJ2-1; 13 bases line up with TRBD2. Germline trimming cut 5 bases from V and 9 bases from J; bases unmatched to any gene: 10. This CDR3 contains 15 residues. CDR1 and CDR2 from the germline V gene are DFQATT and SNEGSKA (reference sequence).

Written as DNA, the CDR3 is TGTGCCATCAGGAGCGGGGAGGCGACAGATACGCAGTATTTT. Protein: CAIRSGEATDTQYF. V gene TRBV10-3 combines with J gene TRBJ2-3, with TRBD2 identical over 7 bases. CDR1 and CDR2 from the germline V gene are ENHRY and SYGVKD. V was clipped by 6 bases and J by 3 bases; unmatched bases: 6. The CDR3 is 14 amino acids.

In this sample, this clonotype turned up once. With a much larger clone just one base away, this may be a read error. The chain links TRBV3-1 to TRBJ2-2, with D hard to call. CDR3 length: 17 amino acids. CDR1 and CDR2 (germline): LGHDT, YNNKEL (reference sequence). Here the CDR3 DNA reads TGTGCCTGCAGCCAAGCCTCTAGGGTTCTCGGGACCGGGGAGCTGTTTTTT. Translated: CACSQASRVLGTGELFF. Drawing the rest from reference TRBV3-1 and TRBJ2-2, the complete variable domain is DTAVSQTPKYLVTQMGNDKSIKCEQNLGHDTMYWYKQDSKKFLKIMFSYNNKELIINETVPNRFSPKSPDKAHLNLHINSLELGDSAVYFCACSQASRVLGTGELFFGEGSRLTVL.

In this sample, this clonotype turned up a few times. This chain uses TRBV20-1 with TRBJ1-2, with D unclear. V was shortened by 4 bases and J by 6 bases, with 9 bases between the two germline ends. This CDR3 has 11 residues. From germline, CDR1 is DFQATT and CDR2 SNEGSKA (reference sequence). CDR3 protein: CSATEGHGYTF. The CDR3 DNA follows: TGCAGTGCTACAGAAGGGCATGGCTACACCTTC.

The CDR3 reads CASSKGDIQETQYF. The CDR3 coding sequence is TGTGCCAGCAGCAAGGGGGACATCCAAGAGACCCAGTACTTC. V gene TRBV11-3 combines with J gene TRBJ2-5; the D gene is possibly TRBD1 (6 bases). The CDR3 runs 14 residues. Germline assignment: CDR1 SGHNT and CDR2 YENEEA. V was clipped by 5 bases and J by 1 base, with 11 bases between them.

The CDR3 nucleotides are TGTGCCAGCAGTTTAGCGTCGACGGGGCCGACCGGGGAGCTGTTTTTT. Its protein is CASSLASTGPTGELFF. This chain joins TRBV12-3 or TRBV12-4 and TRBJ2-2; D tentatively reads TRBD1 or TRBD2 (5 bases each). V was pared by 0 bases and J by 5 bases, with 13 bases between. The CDR3 is 16 amino acids.

This clonotype was counted between two and nine times. The V call is TRBV23-1, the J call TRBJ2-7, with 7 bases lining up with TRBD1. TRBV23-1 belongs to the ORF category, with a function that is uncertain. V shed 10 bases and J 3 bases; nucleotides not matched to a gene: 9. The CDR3 length is 13 residues. In DNA form, the CDR3 reads TGCGCCACTAGCCCGGGACAGATCTACGAGCAGTACTTC. As protein: CATSPGQIYEQYF.